The entry below describes one T cell receptor beta chain. Its antigen is unknown. CDR1 and CDR2 from the germline V gene are SQVTM and ANQGSEA. The V gene lost 5 bases and the J gene lost 6 bases, with 13 bases spanning the gap. This CDR3 region has 12 residues. The data belong to a study of shared clonotypes between healthy human individuals. Whole-study results and caveats: Despite large depth, rarefaction showed incomplete sorted-subset sequencing. The study found roughly 5% of naive CD4 clonotypes shared across a few donors. A generally larger estimated richness was seen in naive subsets than in memory subsets.

Sequencing was performed with immunoSEQ multiplex PCR; in TCRdb, only in-frame clones are kept and a portion is missing. The data show more than 200,000 clones, over 50% seen once. The source of this sequence is a man aged 25-45 years in good health. The source material was memory CD4+ T cells sorted from blood. This sample's subset: CD45RA-negative fraction. The genes are TRBV29-1 and TRBJ1-2, with unresolved D. CDR3 DNA sequence: TGCAGCGTTTATCGGACGTTGGATGGCTACACCTTC. It codes for CSVYRTLDGYTF.